The 17 T cell receptor beta chains reported below all come from one sample, sequenced in a study of identical twins. TCRdb re-called the 5' RACE reads through MiXCR, storing one row per CDR3 protein. The sample holds about 160,000 distinct CDR3 sequences, approximately 4% seen once. Sequences were obtained from memory T cells sorted from blood. All receptors come from a man younger than 35 in good health.

This clonotype turned up a few times. The chain joins TRBV19 to TRBJ1-1; 7 nucleotides agree with TRBD1. V gave up 10 bases and J gave up 0 bases; unmatched junction bases: 5. CDR3 length: 13 amino acids. The V gene's germline CDR1 is LNHDA and CDR2 SQIVND (reference sequence). CDR3 bases: TGTGCCACGACGGACAGGCTGAACACTGAAGCTTTCTTT. This gives the protein CATTDRLNTEAFF.

This clonotype occurred many times. This chain uses TRBV19 with TRBJ2-1, with 9 bases identical to TRBD2. Per the germline V gene, CDR1 is LNHDA and CDR2 is SQIVND (reference sequence). CDR3 length: 14 residues. V was pared by 3 bases and J by 7 bases, with 4 bases of the junction left unmatched. The CDR3 sequence is CASSINSGSNEQFF. The CDR3 DNA reads as TGTGCCAGTAGTATTAATAGCGGGAGTAATGAGCAGTTCTTC.

This clonotype was detected ten times or more. The chain couples TRBV5-1 to TRBJ1-6, with D possibly being TRBD1 (5 bases). Germline V gene data show CDR1 as SGHRS and CDR2 as YFSETQ. This CDR3 contains 14 residues. Deletions cut 0 bases from V and 7 bases from J, with 8 bases between. The CDR3, as DNA: TGCGCCAGCAGCTTGGAGTGGGGGAATTCACCCCTCCACTTT. Its translation is CASSLEWGNSPLHF.

Many counts were recorded for this clonotype. For the CDR3, the DNA is TGTGCCAGCAGCACACAGGGGGCGCATCAGCCCCAGCATTTT. Translation gives CASSTQGAHQPQHF. J is TRBJ1-5 and V is TRBV27, with 9 nucleotides matching TRBD1. This CDR3 comprises 14 residues. Germline CDR1 and CDR2: MNHEY and SMNVEV (reference sequence). V dropped 6 bases and J dropped 5; count of bases not matched to a gene: 5.

This clonotype was recorded many times. This chain connects TRBV12-3 or TRBV12-4 to TRBJ1-5; unclear D gene. V was pared by 3 bases and J by 5 bases, with 14 bases between. The CDR3 loop spans 15 amino acids. Written as DNA, the CDR3 is TGTGCCAGCAGTTTGCACTCCCCAGGAGATCAGCCCCAGCATTTT. It specifies CASSLHSPGDQPQHF.

Ten or more counts support this clonotype. V is TRBV6-2 or TRBV6-3 and J is TRBJ2-5; 7 bases align to TRBD2. J gave up 5 bases and V 10 bases, and 19 bases lay outside the gene matches. Germline loops: CDR1 MNHEY, CDR2 SVGEGT. This CDR3 is 16 amino acids long. The CDR3 sequence is CATDRPSGGRTETQYF. CDR3 bases: TGTGCCACCGATCGCCCAAGTGGCGGGAGAACTGAGACCCAGTACTTC.

The sample holds many counts of this clonotype. This chain uses TRBV29-1 with TRBJ2-1; 16 bases line up with TRBD2. Trimming cost V 0 bases and J 1 base; bases outside gene matches: 9. The CDR3 totals 20 residues. Germline V gene sequence: CDR1 SQVTM, CDR2 ANQGSEA. This chain's CDR3 is CSVEEVTGLAGGHSYNEQFF. Written as DNA, the CDR3 is TGCAGCGTTGAAGAGGTGACGGGACTAGCGGGAGGGCATTCCTACAATGAGCAGTTCTTC.

This clonotype was detected ten times or more. The chain is built from TRBV5-6 and TRBJ1-3; D perhaps matches TRBD1 (5 bases). The CDR3 is 14 residues long. CDR1 is SGHDT, CDR2 YYEEEE, per germline. Trimming left V 6 bases short and J 6 bases short, with 16 bases between. The CDR3 region is CASTGVLGENTIYF. CDR3 DNA sequence: TGTGCCAGCACGGGGGTTTTAGGAGAAAACACCATATATTTT.

There are many counts of this clonotype. Here the CDR3 DNA reads TGTGCCAGCAGCTTAGTGGTGGGTTTGGCAGGGGGCCATGGCTACACCTTC. Translating it yields CASSLVVGLAGGHGYTF. This rearrangement joins TRBV7-2 to TRBJ1-2, with 8 bases lining up with TRBD1. The J segment lost 6 bases and the V segment lost 1 base, leaving 13 bases of the junction unmatched. CDR3 length: 17 residues. Germline lookup yields CDR1 SGHTA and CDR2 FQGNSA.

This clonotype was seen at least ten times. J is TRBJ2-3 and V is TRBV9; D uncertain. V lost 0 bases and J 1 base, leaving 6 bases between the germline ends. The germline CDR1 and CDR2 sequences are SGDLS and YYNGEE. The length of the CDR3 is 14 residues. CDR3: CASSVATGTDTQYF. CDR3 nucleotides: TGTGCCAGCAGCGTAGCTACAGGCACAGATACGCAGTATTTT.

This clonotype was recorded at least ten times. The genes are TRBV7-2 and TRBJ2-7; no definite D call. Trimming stripped 5 bases from V and 3 bases from J, with 17 bases between. This CDR3 has 15 amino acids. Germline values: CDR1 SGHTA, CDR2 FQGNSA. DNA of the CDR3: TGTGCCAGCAGCCCAGTTGGGGTCCCGTTCTACGAGCAGTACTTC. Translating it yields CASSPVGVPFYEQYF. Full variable domain (rest looked up from reference TRBV7-2 and TRBJ2-7): GAGVSQSPSNKVTEKGKDVELRCDPISGHTALYWYRQSLGQGLEFLIYFQGNSAPDKSGLPSDRFSAERTGGSVSTLTIQRTQQEDSAVYLCASSPVGVPFYEQYFGPGTRLTVT.

At least ten counts were recorded for this clonotype. V usage is TRBV27 and J usage is TRBJ1-6, with 8 positions matching TRBD1. The germline gives CDR1 MNHEY, CDR2 SMNVEV (reference sequence). After removal of 3 bases from V and 7 bases from J, the junction contained 2 bases not matched to a gene. The CDR3 loop spans 14 amino acids. CDR3 sequence (DNA): TGTGCCAGCAGTTTCGGACAGGGAAATTCACCCCTCCACTTT. Amino acids: CASSFGQGNSPLHF.

In this sample, this clonotype turned up many times. This rearrangement joins TRBV20-1 to TRBJ2-7; 8 nucleotides align to TRBD1. The CDR3 length is 14 residues. Germline V gives CDR1 DFQATT, CDR2 SNEGSKA (reference sequence). Germline trimming cut 3 bases from V and 2 bases from J; bases unmatched to any gene: 6. The CDR3 DNA sequence: TGCAGTGCTAGTGGCGGACAGGGAACCTACGAGCAGTACTTC. Translating it yields CSASGGQGTYEQYF.

This clonotype was seen a few times. This chain links TRBV5-1 with TRBJ2-1; maybe TRBD2 (6 bases). The V end was cut by 2 bases, the J end by 6 bases, with 21 bases between. The germline gives CDR1 SGHRS, CDR2 YFSETQ. The CDR3 is 17 residues long. CDR3 residues: CASSLPSGTRVLNEQFF. The CDR3 DNA reads TGCGCCAGCAGCTTACCGTCCGGGACTCGCGTCCTCAATGAGCAGTTCTTC.

At least ten counts were recorded for this clonotype. The rearrangement joins TRBV7-9 to TRBJ2-7; 15 bases match TRBD2. After removal of 5 bases from V and 6 bases from J, the junction contained 5 bases not matched to a gene. The CDR3 consists of 15 residues. The germline CDR1 and CDR2 sequences are SEHNR and FQNEAQ (reference sequence). The DNA of the CDR3 is TGTGCCAGCAGCCCTCAGGGACTAGCGGGAGGCGAGCAGTACTTC. Amino acid sequence: CASSPQGLAGGEQYF.

This clonotype was observed many times. The chain is built from TRBV9 and TRBJ1-4; D call uncertain. The CDR3 runs 16 residues. In germline, CDR1 is SGDLS, CDR2 YYNGEE. The V and J ends lost 4 bases and 4 bases respectively, with 17 bases between them. CDR3 bases: TGTGCCAGCAGCCCTAATGCAGGACGGCTTAATGAAAAACTGTTTTTT. It is translated as CASSPNAGRLNEKLFF. The whole variable domain, remainder taken from reference TRBV9 and TRBJ1-4, is DSGVTQTPKHLITATGQRVTLRCSPRSGDLSVYWYQQSLDQGLQFLIQYYNGEERAKGNILERFSAQQFPDLHSELNLSSLELGDSALYFCASSPNAGRLNEKLFFGSGTQLSVL.

This clonotype was counted many times. V and J are TRBV20-1 and TRBJ1-1; D unclear. The CDR3 spans 14 residues. Germline V gene lookup returns CDR1 DFQATT and CDR2 SNEGSKA (reference sequence). V lost 0 bases to trimming and J lost 8 bases, with 16 bases between them. The CDR3 here is CSARDPKGSWEAFF. The CDR3 coding sequence is TGCAGTGCTAGAGATCCCAAAGGGTCCTGGGAAGCTTTCTTT.